This entry is about one TCR beta chain. What it recognizes is unknown. This entry is derived from a study of memory CD4+ T cells and cytomegalovirus serostatus. Study in general: This sample comes from healthy Belgian adults, eight or nine CMV seropositive, around 26 seronegative. Whole-study results and caveats: Median bootstrapped AUC for CMV status was just under 0.97 originally, approximately 0.93 US-trained. Each of 65 to 75 CMV-associated TCRbeta sequences occurred in one to five individuals.

The germline V and J ends were trimmed by 4 bases and 0 bases, with 13 bases remaining between them. Germline V CDR1 and CDR2: MNHNY, SVGAGI (reference sequence). This CDR3 comprises 16 residues. Generated by immunoSEQ multiplex PCR, the TCRdb table keeps only in-frame clones and is missing some. The sample has 60,000 to 75,000 clones; 80% are singletons. Single viable CD3+CD4+CD8-CD45RO+ cells were sorted as the memory CD4+ T cells. CMV serostatus came from serum IgG against pp150, pp28, p38, p52. The TCR originated in an adult in good health and CMV-seronegative. Some clones in this sample may be carry-over from other donors' samples. The chain is built from TRBV6-6 and TRBJ1-5; D not resolved. Specimen: memory CD4+ T cells from blood. The CDR3 loop is CASSSYDLNSNQPQHF. The CDR3 DNA sequence: TGTGCCAGCAGTTCCTACGATCTCAATAGCAATCAGCCCCAGCATTTT.